This is a list of T cell receptor beta chains from one sample in a study of shared clonotypes between healthy human individuals. Method: immunoSEQ multiplex PCR; TCRdb's copy keeps in-frame clones and lacks some. The table records about 680,000 clones, approximately 79% of them present only once. Sequencing used memory CD4+ T cells sorted from blood. The receptors were gathered from a woman aged 25 to 45 in good health. CDR3s include the opening cysteine and the closing phenylalanine or tryptophan. A D gene is named only where the DNA matches it firmly. A row's size may be missing; if present it is once, few, many or a size class.

V gene	J gene	D gene	clone size	CDR3 protein	CDR3 DNA
TRBV18	TRBJ2-1	NA	NA	CASSTSEGEQFF	TGTGCCAGCTCAACCAGTGAGGGCGAGCAGTTCTTC
TRBV30	TRBJ2-5	NA	NA	CAWRGPPETQYF	TGTGCCTGGAGGGGCCCCCCAGAGACCCAGTACTTC
TRBV25-1	TRBJ2-1	TRBD2	NA	CASSEEGLADSYNEQFF	TGTGCCAGCAGTGAAGAGGGACTAGCGGACTCCTACAATGAGCAGTTCTTC
TRBV19	TRBJ1-2	NA	NA	CASSLDSRANYGYTF	TGTGCCAGTAGTTTGGACAGCCGGGCTAACTATGGCTACACCTTC
TRBV19	TRBJ2-2	TRBD1	once	CASTLGTVRGELFF	TGTGCCAGTACCTTGGGGACAGTGAGGGGGGAGCTGTTTTTT
TRBV5-8	TRBJ2-5	NA	NA	CASSLWQTQYF	TGTGCCAGCAGCTTGTGGCAGACCCAGTACTTC
TRBV27	TRBJ2-1	NA	NA	CASSPGSSSYNEQFF	TGTGCCAGCAGCCCAGGCAGTTCTTCCTACAATGAGCAGTTCTTC
TRBV19	TRBJ1-5	NA	few	CASCTGHQPQHF	TGTGCCAGTTGTACCGGGCATCAGCCCCAGCATTTT
TRBV5-1	TRBJ1-3	NA	many	CASSLDGRGNTIYF	TGCGCCAGCAGCTTGGATGGACGTGGAAACACCATATATTTT
TRBV28	TRBJ1-5	NA	NA	CASSLYGQPQHF	TGTGCCAGCAGTTTATACGGGCAGCCCCAGCATTTT
TRBV5-4	TRBJ1-2	NA	few	CASSLGPTGEGTNYGYTF	TGTGCCAGCAGCTTGGGACCCACCGGCGAGGGCACTAACTATGGCTACACCTTC
TRBV29-1	TRBJ2-5	TRBD2	NA	CSVSSGSWRETQYF	TGCAGCGTTTCGAGCGGGAGTTGGAGAGAGACCCAGTACTTC
TRBV5-1	TRBJ1-3	NA	NA	CASSFQASGNTIYF	TGCGCCAGCAGCTTCCAGGCCTCTGGAAACACCATATATTTT
TRBV19	TRBJ2-5	NA	NA	CASSPGSRSGSQYF	TGTGCCAGTAGTCCCGGGAGTAGGTCAGGGTCCCAGTACTTC
TRBV28	TRBJ1-2	TRBD1	NA	CASSPPGQGGANYGYTF	TGTGCCAGCAGCCCTCCGGGACAGGGGGGAGCCAACTATGGCTACACCTTC
TRBV28	TRBJ1-5	NA	NA	CASKPGGSNQPQHF	TGTGCCAGCAAACCGGGAGGAAGCAATCAGCCCCAGCATTTT
TRBV7-9	TRBJ2-1	NA	many	CASSLAPESEHNEQFF	TGTGCCAGCAGCTTAGCGCCGGAGTCTGAACACAATGAGCAGTTCTTC
TRBV19	TRBJ1-6	NA	NA	CASSRAGTENSPLHF	TGTGCCAGTAGTAGAGCCGGGACGGAAAATTCACCCCTCCACTTT
TRBV5-1	TRBJ1-4	NA	once	CASSLTAPRNEKLFF	TGCGCCAGCAGCCTAACAGCGCCCCGCAATGAAAAACTGTTTTTT
TRBV6-5	TRBJ2-1	NA	NA	CASHFAGAYNEQFF	TGTGCCAGCCACTTTGCCGGGGCCTACAATGAGCAGTTCTTC
TRBV6-5	TRBJ2-3	NA	NA	CASSLSFRTDTQYF	TGTGCCAGCAGCTTATCCTTCCGCACAGATACGCAGTATTTT
TRBV5-1	TRBJ2-5	TRBD2	NA	CASSPGTSGNIAQETQYF	TGCGCCAGCAGCCCAGGGACTAGCGGAAATATAGCCCAAGAGACCCAGTACTTC
TRBV28	TRBJ2-7	TRBD1	NA	CASRRQGVIYEQYF	TGTGCCAGCAGACGACAGGGTGTCATCTACGAGCAGTACTTC
TRBV6-5	TRBJ1-1	TRBD1	NA	CASSYSRDRNTEAFF	TGTGCCAGCAGTTACTCCCGGGACAGGAACACTGAAGCTTTCTTT
TRBV9	TRBJ1-6	NA	NA	CASSVHMVPGGPLHF	TGTGCCAGCAGCGTCCACATGGTCCCTGGGGGACCCCTCCACTTT
TRBV5-1	TRBJ1-2	TRBD1	NA	CASSSGTGVNYGYTF	TGCGCCAGCAGCTCTGGGACAGGGGTTAACTATGGCTACACCTTC